This TCR beta chain was documented in a study of identical twins. Study results and limitations: High-abundance cord blood beta clonotypes had fewer insertions; memory repertoires showed none.

Trimming took 4 bases from V and 4 from J; bases not matched to a gene: 8. Germline loops: CDR1 SEHNR, CDR2 FQNEAQ (reference sequence). The CDR3 has 16 amino acids. Each CDR3 protein gets one entry after TCRdb re-called the 5' RACE reads with MiXCR. Here the sample spans under 350,000 distinct CDR3 sequences, 8% to 9.5% being singletons. This clonotype occurred many times. Its antigen is unknown. These data were likewise used in another study, on yellow fever vaccine responses in identical twins.

The V and J genes are TRBV7-9 and TRBJ2-7, with 12 bases aligning to TRBD2. This TCR came from a woman under 30 in good health. What was sequenced was CD8+ T cells sorted from blood. The DNA of the CDR3 is TGTGCCAGCAGCTCCGCCTCTCTAGCGGGAGGGTACGAGCAGTACTTC. This sequence encodes CASSSASLAGGYEQYF. Complete variable domain (other parts from reference TRBV7-9 and TRBJ2-7): DTGVSQNPRHKITKRGQNVTFRCDPISEHNRLYWYRQTLGQGPEFLTYFQNEAQLEKSRLLSDRFSAERPKGSFSTLEIQRTEQGDSAMYLCASSSASLAGGYEQYFGPGTRLTVT.